The T cell receptor beta chain under discussion was sequenced for a study of blood T cells in healthy people across ages. Across the whole study: With template switching, about one barcoded beta molecule was captured per two T cells.

This CDR3 spans 16 amino acids. The germline V and J ends were trimmed by 6 bases and 1 base, with 16 bases remaining between them. CDR1 LGHDT and CDR2 YNNKEL come from the germline V gene (reference sequence). The authors ran a second PCR of about 7 to 11 cycles using a sample-barcoded 5' primer and a J-beta primer mix. Each cDNA molecule carried a tag from a template-switch adaptor that contained 12 random nucleotides. TCRdb recomputed calls from the 5' RACE reads with MiXCR, one row per CDR3 protein. The table includes some 900,000 distinct CDR3 sequences, around 46% detected once. As for this clonotype: Its antigen is not known.

Whole-study findings and limits: Among T cells, TCR beta diversity per million cells dropped roughly linearly as age rose.

The chain combines TRBV3-1 with TRBJ2-1; D unclear. The clonotype comes from a man aged 30 to 39 in good health. Sequenced material: blood. CDR3 sequence: CASSEHLDPSYNEQFF. CDR3 coding DNA: TGTGCCAGCAGTGAACATCTTGACCCTTCCTACAATGAGCAGTTCTTC.